The T cell receptor beta chain described here comes from a study of OX40 agonist ivuxolimab in advanced cancers. Sequencing used immunoSEQ multiplex PCR; TCRdb keeps in-frame clones, though not all of them. The sample holds tens of thousands of clones; roughly 80% are singletons and the top ten take under 25%. The V and J ends lost 5 bases and 7 bases, in that order; junction bases with no gene match: 7. There are 14 residues in the CDR3. Germline lookup yields CDR1 SEHNR and CDR2 FQNEAQ (reference sequence). The input for sequencing was CD4+ or CD8+ T cells sorted from blood, taken in a trial of the OX40 agonist ivuxolimab. V usage is TRBV7-9 and J usage is TRBJ1-1, with TRBD1 identical over 10 bases. This TCR came from an adult with an advanced solid tumor such as melanoma, head and neck, liver or kidney cancer. In DNA form, the CDR3 reads TGTGCCAGCAGCGTTCCGGGACAGGGGCATGAAGCTTTCTTT. Translating it yields CASSVPGQGHEAFF.